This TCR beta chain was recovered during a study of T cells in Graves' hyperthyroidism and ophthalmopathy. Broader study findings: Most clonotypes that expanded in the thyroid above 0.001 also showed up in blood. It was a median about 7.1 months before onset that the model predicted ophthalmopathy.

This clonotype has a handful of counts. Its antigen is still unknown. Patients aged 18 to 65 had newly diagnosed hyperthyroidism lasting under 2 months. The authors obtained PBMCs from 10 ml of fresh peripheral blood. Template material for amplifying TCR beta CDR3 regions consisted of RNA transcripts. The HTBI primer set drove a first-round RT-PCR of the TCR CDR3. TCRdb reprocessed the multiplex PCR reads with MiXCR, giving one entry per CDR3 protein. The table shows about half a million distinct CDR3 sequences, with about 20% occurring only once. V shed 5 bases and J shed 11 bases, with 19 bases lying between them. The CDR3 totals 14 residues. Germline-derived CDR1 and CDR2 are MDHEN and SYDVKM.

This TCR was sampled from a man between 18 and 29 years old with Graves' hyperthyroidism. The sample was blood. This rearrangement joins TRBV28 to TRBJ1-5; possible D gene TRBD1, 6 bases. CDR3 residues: CASSDWGPSWAQHF. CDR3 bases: TGTGCCAGCAGTGACTGGGGGCCCTCCTGGGCCCAGCATTTT.